The rows below give T cell receptor beta chains drawn from one sample of a study of CD8+ T cells in alopecia areata. The method was immunoSEQ multiplex PCR; TCRdb's version includes in-frame clones alone and lacks a portion of them. This table has roughly 180,000 clones, 50% to 60% appearing once. The sample in question was CD4+ T cells sorted from blood, obtained at week 4, from a patient treated with tofacitinib. These receptors were obtained from a human donor with alopecia areata. Each CDR3 is given with its conserved first and last residue. The D gene is left open where the match is weak. Rows give clone size only sometimes, using once, few, many, or a class for an expanded clone.

d_call	cdr3_length	v_call	j_call	clone_size	cdr3_nt	cdr3_aa
.	13	TRBV29-1	TRBJ1-1	.	TGCAGCGTTATGAGGGCGAGGAGCACTGAAGCTTTCTTT	CSVMRARSTEAFF
.	11	TRBV18	TRBJ2-1	few	TGTGCCAGCTCACGCGACAATGAGCAGTTCTTC	CASSRDNEQFF
.	14	TRBV7-9	TRBJ1-5	.	TGTGCCAGCAGCTTAGGTCAGGGTACTCAGCCCCAGCATTTT	CASSLGQGTQPQHF
TRBD1	14	TRBV10-3	TRBJ2-7	few	TGTGCCATCAGTGACAGGGGGCCCTCCTACGAGCAGTACTTC	CAISDRGPSYEQYF
.	15	TRBV2	TRBJ2-6	.	TGTGCCAGCAGTTTGGGTTCCTCTGGGGCCAACGTCCTGACTTTC	CASSLGSSGANVLTF
.	16	TRBV5-1	TRBJ2-3	.	TGCGCCAGCAGCTTGAGTTGGAGGGCGAACACAGATACGCAGTATTTT	CASSLSWRANTDTQYF
TRBD1	17	TRBV15	TRBJ1-2	.	TGTGCCACCAGCAGTGGGGGGCGACAGGGGTATAACTATGGCTACACCTTC	CATSSGGRQGYNYGYTF
.	15	TRBV5-1	TRBJ2-4	.	TGCGCCAGCAGCTTGTCGCAGATTCCCAAAAACATTCAGTACTTC	CASSLSQIPKNIQYF
TRBD1	14	TRBV27	TRBJ2-7	few	TGTGCCAGCAGTCCCCGACAGGGTAGCTACGAGCAGTACTTC	CASSPRQGSYEQYF
TRBD1	20	TRBV7-6	TRBJ2-7	.	TGTGCCAGCAGCTTAGATCGGAGCCAGGGGGTCGGCACCGCTACCTACGAGCAGTACTTC	CASSLDRSQGVGTATYEQYF
TRBD1	15	TRBV23-1	TRBJ2-4	few	TGCGCCAGCAGTCAATGGACAGGGTGGAAAAACATTCAGTACTTC	CASSQWTGWKNIQYF
TRBD1	13	TRBV5-4	TRBJ1-2	.	TGTGCCAGCAGCGCCCAGGGGGCGAGAGGCTACACCTTC	CASSAQGARGYTF
.	13	TRBV10-3	TRBJ2-3	few	TGTGCCATCAGTGAGGAGAGCACAGATACGCAGTATTTT	CAISEESTDTQYF
.	15	TRBV28	TRBJ1-5	once	TGTGCCAGCAGTATACCCTTATTCGGCAATCAGCCCCAGCATTTT	CASSIPLFGNQPQHF
.	12	TRBV9	TRBJ2-2	.	TGTGCCAGCAGCGTACTGGGCGGGGAGCTGTTTTTT	CASSVLGGELFF